This TCR beta chain was retrieved from a study of T cells in Graves' hyperthyroidism and ophthalmopathy. A note on this clonotype: The antigen is undetermined.

Overall study results and limits: Before onset, ophthalmopathy was predicted by the model a median about six months earlier.

The CDR3 is made up of 15 amino acids. V gave up 5 bases and J gave up 8 bases, with 16 bases separating them. RNA transcripts gave rise to amplified TCR beta CDR3 regions. During a first-round RT-PCR of the TCR CDR3, the HTBI primer set was used. TCRdb recomputed calls from the multiplex PCR reads with MiXCR, one row per CDR3 protein. Of around 600,000 distinct CDR3 sequences listed, roughly 46% were seen once; the top ten hold under 8.5%. Patients were excluded because of uncontrolled infection, other autoimmune disease, pregnancy or lactation. Clinical symptoms, serum thyroxine, TRAb, thyroid ultrasound and orbital computed tomography established diagnosis.

The specimen sequenced was peripheral blood or thyroid tissue (not recorded which). The clonotype comes from an adult man with Graves' disease, either hyperthyroidism or ophthalmopathy (not recorded which). V and J are TRBV12-3 or TRBV12-4 and TRBJ1-6, with D tentatively TRBD1 (6 bases). DNA for the CDR3: TGTGCCAGCAGTCCGCGACAGGTTCCGCATTCACCCCTCCACTTT. It is translated as CASSPRQVPHSPLHF.